This T cell receptor beta chain was recorded in a study of blood T cell repertoires in COVID-19. The CDR3 contains 15 residues. Germline V lookup: CDR1 SEHNR, CDR2 FQNEAQ (reference sequence). V lost 1 base, J lost 0 bases, and 8 bases lay in between. Original processing methods: Reference gene primer amplification gave estimated nucleated cell counts. The table came from immunoSEQ multiplex PCR; TCRdb's copy has only in-frame clones and leaves some out. That table gives V, J and clone size, and the DNA gave D and trimming. Seen here are approximately 240,000 clones, 83% observed once, and the top ten hold roughly 5%.

The source material was peripheral blood. The rearrangement joins TRBV7-9 to TRBJ2-3, with D tentatively TRBD1 (5 bases). This receptor was taken from a human donor in a cohort sampled during active COVID-19. The CDR3 sequence is CASSLGTTSTDTQYF. The CDR3 DNA is TGTGCCAGCAGCTTAGGGACAACTAGCACAGATACGCAGTATTTT. The entire variable domain, with the rest obtained from reference TRBV7-9 and TRBJ2-3, is as follows: DTGVSQNPRHKITKRGQNVTFRCDPISEHNRLYWYRQTLGQGPEFLTYFQNEAQLEKSRLLSDRFSAERPKGSFSTLEIQRTEQGDSAMYLCASSLGTTSTDTQYFGPGTRLTVL.